The 2 T cell receptor beta chains given below trace back to one sample, sequenced in a study of cytomegalovirus exposure and HLA in healthy donors. The PCR had 60 Vbeta and 13 Jbeta primers. The method was immunoSEQ multiplex PCR; TCRdb's version includes in-frame clones alone and lacks a portion of them. The sample has around 63,000 clones, around 85% seen once. The specimen sequenced was PBMCs. The receptors were sampled from a woman under 40 in good health and CMV-seronegative.

The genes are TRBV2 and TRBJ2-2, with a possible D match to TRBD1 (5 bases). The length of the CDR3 is 14 residues. V lost 7 bases and J lost 1, with 10 bases in between. Germline assignment: CDR1 SNHLY and CDR2 FYNNEI. The CDR3 loop reads CASNSQGNTGELFF. As DNA, the CDR3 is TGTGCCAGCAACAGTCAGGGGAACACCGGGGAGCTGTTTTTT.

This clone was observed a handful of times. Other DNA sequences from this sample encode an identical CDR3 as well. This chain uses TRBV5-6 with TRBJ2-7; TRBD1 aligns across 9 bases. J lost 4 bases, V lost 4 bases, and 6 bases had no gene match. The germline gives CDR1 SGHDT, CDR2 YYEEEE. This CDR3 region has 14 residues. The CDR3 coding sequence is TGTGCCAGCAGCCTAGGACAGGGGAGGTACGAGCAGTACTTC. Its translation: CASSLGQGRYEQYF.